The 19 T cell receptor beta chains reported below all come from one sample, sequenced in a study of identical twins. TCRdb redid the calling of the 5' RACE reads with MiXCR, one entry per CDR3 protein. The sample yields approximately 190,000 distinct CDR3 sequences, roughly 15% seen once. The same sample was also used in a study of T cells expressing NK-cell markers.

Sample: CD8+ T cells sorted from blood. Receptor source: a woman aged 18-30 years in good health.

This clonotype was picked up a small number of times. The chain carries TRBV27 and TRBJ2-2, with 10 bases fitting TRBD2. The germline gives CDR1 MNHEY, CDR2 SMNVEV (reference sequence). V dropped 5 bases and J dropped 5; count of bases not matched to a gene: 8. The CDR3 length is 16 residues. In DNA form, the CDR3 reads TGTGCCAGCAGTATCCTAGCGGGAGTGGGTACCGGGGAGCTGTTTTTT. It translates to CASSILAGVGTGELFF.

This clonotype has more than one count but fewer than ten. The chain has TRBV5-1 and TRBJ1-1, with 7 bases that match TRBD1. In germline, CDR1 is SGHRS, CDR2 YFSETQ. Unmatched junction bases numbered 2, after V lost 3 bases and J lost 0 bases. The CDR3 totals 14 residues. This chain's CDR3 is CASSSGQVNTEAFF. DNA for the CDR3: TGCGCCAGCAGCTCTGGACAGGTGAACACTGAAGCTTTCTTT.

The genes are TRBV21-1 and TRBJ2-3; the table's D call TRBD1 went unverified against the DNA. TRBV21-1 constitutes a pseudogene. The CDR3 is 14 residues long. CDR3: CADKRGKASDTQYF. In DNA, the CDR3 is TGTGCCGATAAAAGGGGGAAGGCGTCAGATACGCAGTATTTT.

This clonotype was observed a handful of times. This chain joins TRBV12-3 or TRBV12-4 and TRBJ2-7; TRBD1 matches at 7 bases. The CDR3 loop spans 14 amino acids. Losses at the gene ends were 3 bases for V and 5 bases for J; bases not matched to a gene: 7. The CDR3 reads CASSFGTERDEQYF. The CDR3 nucleotides are TGTGCCAGCAGTTTCGGGACAGAAAGGGACGAGCAGTACTTC.

The chain carries TRBV6-5 and TRBJ2-2; D remains unclear. This CDR3 contains 11 residues. V lost 10 bases and J lost 7, with 10 bases in between. Germline-derived CDR1 and CDR2 are MNHEY and SVGAGI. CDR3 sequence: CATKGNGELFF. As DNA, the CDR3 is TGTGCCACCAAGGGAAACGGGGAGCTGTTTTTT.

This chain uses TRBV30 with TRBJ2-1; D gene uncertain. This CDR3 has 11 residues. Trimming took off 0 bases at V and 7 bases at J, with 4 bases between the two ends. CDR1 is GTSNPN and CDR2 is SVGIG in the germline V gene (reference sequence). The CDR3 region is CAWSVGNEQFF. CDR3 DNA: TGTGCCTGGAGTGTTGGGAATGAGCAGTTCTTC.

This clonotype was seen repeatedly, ten times or more. This rearrangement joins TRBV12-3 or TRBV12-4 to TRBJ2-7; D might be TRBD1 or TRBD2, each matching 6 bases. Deletions cut 8 bases from V and 2 bases from J, with 7 bases between. CDR3 size: 11 residues. The CDR3 DNA is TGTGCCAGCCGGGGGCCCTACGAGCAGTACTTC. The encoded protein is CASRGPYEQYF.

The CDR3 sequence is CASSSGYQGETAFF. The CDR3 DNA sequence: TGTGCCAGCAGCTCAGGGTACCAGGGGGAAACGGCTTTCTTT. The chain links TRBV5-6 to TRBJ1-1; 7 bases agree with TRBD1. Per germline, CDR1 SGHDT and CDR2 YYEEEE. The V segment lost 3 bases and the J segment 11 bases; nucleotides outside the gene matches: 13. The CDR3 covers 14 residues.

The chain joins TRBV27 to TRBJ2-5; 9 bases map to TRBD1. This CDR3 comprises 15 residues. Trimming cost V 5 bases and J 10 bases; bases outside gene matches: 14. Germline CDR1 and CDR2: MNHEY and SMNVEV (reference sequence). CDR3 bases: TGTGCCAGCAGTCCTTGGACAGGGGAATCGTCGATCCAGTACTTC. It encodes CASSPWTGESSIQYF.

The chain employs TRBV7-2 and TRBJ2-2; 9 bases fit TRBD2. The CDR3 length is 17 residues. The junction had 14 bases not matched to a gene; V was cut back by 2 bases and J by 10 bases. The germline gives CDR1 SGHTA, CDR2 FQGNSA. The CDR3 loop reads CASSLLPSGMRPEELFF. The CDR3 bases are TGTGCCAGCAGCTTACTGCCTAGCGGGATGCGTCCTGAGGAGCTGTTTTTT.

This clonotype was seen more than once but under ten times. The chain carries TRBV6-2 or TRBV6-3 and TRBJ1-1, with a weak D call TRBD1 (5 bases). The CDR3 loop spans 15 amino acids. Trimming took off 0 bases at V and 4 bases at J, with 12 bases between the two ends. Germline V gene lookup returns CDR1 MNHEY and CDR2 SVGEGT. The CDR3 DNA is TGTGCCAGCAGTTACTCTCCAGGGAGGAGCACTGAAGCTTTCTTT. Its translation is CASSYSPGRSTEAFF.

This clonotype occurred once. V and J are TRBV28 and TRBJ2-1; TRBD1 matches 12 bases. V lost 8 bases and J lost 7; bases outside the gene matches: 3. The CDR3 consists of 13 residues. Germline V gene lookup returns CDR1 MDHEN and CDR2 SYDVKM. The CDR3 region has the DNA TGTGCCAGCCTGGGACAGGGGGCGAATGAGCAGTTCTTC. As protein: CASLGQGANEQFF.

CDR3 in amino acids: CASRPAGTPHEQYF. CDR3 DNA: TGTGCCAGTCGCCCGGCGGGGACCCCCCACGAGCAGTACTTC. This chain links TRBV12-3 or TRBV12-4 with TRBJ2-7; the D gene is possibly TRBD2 (6 bases). Between the trimmed V and J ends, which lost 9 bases and 5 bases, there was a span of 20 bases. This CDR3 comprises 14 residues.

This clonotype came up a few times. The chain has TRBV5-1 and TRBJ2-7; the D is unclear. Germline lookup yields CDR1 SGHRS and CDR2 YFSETQ. This CDR3 region has 12 residues. Deletions cut 0 bases from V and 4 bases from J, with 5 bases between. The CDR3 DNA follows: TGCGCCAGCAGCTTGGCCTTTTACGAGCAGTACTTC. It is translated as CASSLAFYEQYF.

This clonotype was picked up many times. This rearrangement joins TRBV20-1 to TRBJ2-7, with 8 nucleotides matching TRBD2. The CDR3 extends over 15 amino acids. Germline values: CDR1 DFQATT, CDR2 SNEGSKA (reference sequence). Trimming at V came to 0 bases and at J to 5 bases, leaving 9 bases not matched to a gene. The DNA for the CDR3 is TGCAGTGCTAGAGATCATGAGCGGGAGTTGAACGAGCAGTACTTC. Translation gives CSARDHERELNEQYF.

The table lists this clonotype with a few counts. The V call is TRBV4-2, the J call TRBJ2-2; D gene unclear. The CDR3 loop spans 14 amino acids. V dropped 4 bases and J dropped 8 bases, with 14 bases sitting between them. Germline V lookup: CDR1 LGHNA, CDR2 YNFKEQ. This CDR3 is CASSPSNDVGELFF. CDR3 sequence (DNA): TGTGCCAGCAGCCCCTCTAACGACGTGGGGGAGCTGTTTTTT.

This clonotype was seen only a few times. The V call is TRBV27, the J call TRBJ2-7; possibly TRBD1 or TRBD2 for D (5 bases each). Germline V gene lookup returns CDR1 MNHEY and CDR2 SMNVEV (reference sequence). This CDR3 is built from 15 residues. V shed 2 bases and J shed 3 bases, with 14 bases lying between them. CDR3 sequence: CASSLEGRSRYEQYF. CDR3 coding DNA: TGTGCCAGCAGTTTAGAGGGGAGATCCCGCTACGAGCAGTACTTC.

This chain uses TRBV3-1 with TRBJ2-3, with 12 bases lining up with TRBD2. The CDR3 spans 18 residues. V was clipped by 0 bases and J by 2 bases; unmatched bases: 6. The germline V gene encodes CDR1 LGHDT and CDR2 YNNKEL (reference sequence). The DNA of the CDR3 is TGTGCCAGCAGCCAAGATCTCACTAGCGGGAGGACCACAGATACGCAGTATTTT. It is translated as CASSQDLTSGRTTDTQYF.

A word on this clonotype: A much larger clone lies a single base off, so this may be a read error. The rearrangement joins TRBV6-1 to TRBJ2-1; weak D call: TRBD2 (6 bases). V dropped 0 bases and J dropped 0 bases, with 6 bases sitting between them. CDR1 MNHNS and CDR2 SASEGT come from the germline V gene. The CDR3 totals 15 residues. The CDR3 loop reads CASSEASGSYNEQFF. Written as DNA, the CDR3 is TGTGCCAGCAGTGAAGCTAGCGGCTCCTACAATGAGCAGTTCTTC.